The entry that follows covers one TCR beta chain sequence. Primers targeting TRAV and TRBV primed first-strand cDNA, covering alpha and beta chains. Both a constant-region primer and a V-primer adapter served to amplify TCRs across roughly 20 PCR cycles. The isolated mRNA underwent amplification through in vitro transcription. One entry per CDR3 protein results from TCRdb running MiXCR on the reads. The sample shows tens of thousands of distinct CDR3 sequences, roughly 28% of them seen only once. This sample is part of a study of low-dose radiotherapy and immunotherapy resistance in tumors. Background on the study: Cohort 1 received 0.5 Gy per fraction every 2 weeks, totaling 6.5 Gy.

This sample's time point: before trial treatment. This CDR3 has 13 residues. Germline V gene lookup returns CDR1 SEHNR and CDR2 FQNEAQ (reference sequence). Trimming stripped 5 bases from V and 4 bases from J, with 10 bases between. This receptor was obtained from a male donor with gallbladder cancer. The material was PBMCs, obtained before treatment. This chain connects TRBV7-9 to TRBJ2-3; D ambiguous. The CDR3 region is CASSPRGPDTQYF. The CDR3 DNA sequence: TGTGCCAGCAGCCCCCGAGGACCAGATACGCAGTATTTT.